The rows below give T cell receptor beta chains drawn from one sample of a study of T cells in Graves' hyperthyroidism and ophthalmopathy. TCRdb re-called the multiplex PCR reads through MiXCR, storing one row per CDR3 protein. The data contain more than 500,000 distinct CDR3 sequences, roughly 14% of them singletons. The specimen was blood. The receptors were gathered from a woman in her 40s with Graves' ophthalmopathy. CDR3s include the opening cysteine and the closing phenylalanine or tryptophan. Each record gives: J gene, D gene, V gene, clone size, CDR3 protein, CDR3 DNA. A D gene is named only where the DNA matches it firmly. Expanded clones are given a class, and other clones once, few, many or no size at all.

j_gene: TRBJ2-7; d_gene: -; v_gene: TRBV6-1; abundance: -; CDR3aa: CASSLTPEGSGEQYF; CDR3nt: TGTGCCAGCAGCCTAACCCCAGAGGGTTCGGGGGAGCAGTACTTC
j_gene: TRBJ2-2; d_gene: -; v_gene: TRBV6-5; abundance: many; CDR3aa: CASSYKGKNTGELFF; CDR3nt: TGTGCCAGCAGTTATAAAGGAAAGAACACCGGGGAGCTGTTTTTT
j_gene: TRBJ1-1; d_gene: -; v_gene: TRBV28; abundance: -; CDR3aa: CASRTGSGANEAFF; CDR3nt: TGTGCCAGCAGAACAGGGTCTGGGGCTAATGAAGCTTTCTTT
j_gene: TRBJ2-7; d_gene: TRBD2; v_gene: TRBV29-1; abundance: many; CDR3aa: CSVEILAGGVGEQYF; CDR3nt: TGCAGCGTTGAAATCCTAGCGGGAGGGGTGGGGGAGCAGTACTTC
j_gene: TRBJ2-5; d_gene: TRBD2; v_gene: TRBV6-1; abundance: few; CDR3aa: CASRGTWTSGETQYF; CDR3nt: TGTGCCAGCAGGGGAACTTGGACTAGCGGGGAGACCCAGTACTTC
j_gene: TRBJ2-5; d_gene: TRBD1; v_gene: TRBV12-3/TRBV12-4; abundance: -; CDR3aa: CASSATGGKETQYF; CDR3nt: TGTGCCAGCAGTGCCACAGGGGGGAAAGAGACCCAGTACTTC
j_gene: TRBJ2-2; d_gene: -; v_gene: TRBV24-1; abundance: few; CDR3aa: CATSDFQQGPGELFF; CDR3nt: TGTGCCACCAGTGATTTTCAACAGGGCCCCGGGGAGCTGTTTTTT
j_gene: TRBJ2-7; d_gene: TRBD2; v_gene: TRBV4-1; abundance: many; CDR3aa: CASSQAGGRSYEQYF; CDR3nt: TGCGCCAGCAGCCAAGCGGGGGGGCGCTCCTACGAGCAGTACTTC
j_gene: TRBJ2-5; d_gene: TRBD2; v_gene: TRBV7-9; abundance: many; CDR3aa: CASSFRAGGYQETQYF; CDR3nt: TGTGCCAGCAGCTTTCGAGCGGGGGGGTACCAAGAGACCCAGTACTTC
j_gene: TRBJ1-1; d_gene: -; v_gene: TRBV19; abundance: -; CDR3aa: CASHLRGRGNTEAFF; CDR3nt: TGTGCCAGCCATCTACGCGGCAGGGGTAACACTGAAGCTTTCTTT
j_gene: TRBJ1-1; d_gene: -; v_gene: TRBV2; abundance: many; CDR3aa: CASSAGGTVTEAFF; CDR3nt: TGTGCCAGCAGTGCGGGGGGTACCGTCACTGAAGCTTTCTTT
j_gene: TRBJ2-5; d_gene: -; v_gene: TRBV12-3/TRBV12-4; abundance: -; CDR3aa: CASSLTRSETQYF; CDR3nt: TGTGCCAGCAGTTTGACTAGGAGCGAGACCCAGTACTTC
j_gene: TRBJ2-5; d_gene: -; v_gene: TRBV15; abundance: -; CDR3aa: CATSRDRQRETQYF; CDR3nt: TGTGCCACCAGCAGAGATAGGCAAAGAGAGACCCAGTACTTC
j_gene: TRBJ1-6; d_gene: -; v_gene: TRBV6-1; abundance: -; CDR3aa: CASCRDGGSYNSPLHF; CDR3nt: TGTGCCAGCTGCCGGGACGGGGGTTCCTATAATTCACCCCTCCACTTT
j_gene: TRBJ1-2; d_gene: -; v_gene: TRBV15; abundance: few; CDR3aa: CATSRDATDTYGYTF; CDR3nt: TGTGCCACCAGCAGAGATGCGACCGACACCTATGGCTACACCTTC
j_gene: TRBJ1-2; d_gene: TRBD1; v_gene: TRBV28; abundance: many; CDR3aa: CASSLIPGQGVFYGYTF; CDR3nt: TGTGCCAGCAGCCTAATTCCGGGACAGGGGGTTTTCTATGGCTACACCTTC
j_gene: TRBJ2-7; d_gene: -; v_gene: TRBV7-9; abundance: many; CDR3aa: CASSRDRLSYEQYF; CDR3nt: TGTGCCAGCAGTCGCGACAGGCTCTCCTACGAGCAGTACTTC